This entry concerns a single TCR beta chain. Its antigen specificity is not known. It has no much larger one-base neighbor in the sample; base qualities were not kept. Whole blood was collected in K2EDTA tubes by collaborating institutions according to the institutions' own protocols. For TCRbeta analysis, collaborators shipped samples as frozen whole blood, isolated PBMCs, or DNA extracted from either of those sample types. The immunoSEQ Assay, a bias-controlled multiplex PCR, was used to amplify TCRbeta CDR3 regions from genomic DNA. From the authors' description of their analysis: Nucleated cell counts per sample were estimated from amplification of reference gene primers within the assay. To quantify the absolute abundance of each unique TCRbeta CDR3 rearrangement, sequence reads were collapsed and filtered. For each sample, productive Simpson clonality was calculated by taking the square root of Simpson's diversity index across productive rearrangements. This immuneACCESS table, as held by TCRdb, lists in-frame sequences with V and J called but not all clones. Of the missing ones, under half trace to an unresolved V gene in checked studies; the others have no known cause. V and J calls and clone size are copied from that table; D and trimming were computed from the DNA. Here the sample has a few hundred thousand clones; 84% occur a single time. In total, the top ten clones hold about 9.7% of the sample.

The CDR3 measures 14 amino acids from cysteine to phenylalanine. The sequence is cut down to CDR3 DNA, 42 bases in frame from base 1. The junction shows trimming of 8 bases on V and 0 bases on J, plus 11 bases between the germline ends. The germline V gene specifies SGHTA as CDR1 and FQGNSA as CDR2. The data stem from a study of blood T cell repertoires in COVID-19 (dated by TCRdb to 2020 to 2022). Background on the whole study: The collaborator samples originated in the United States, Italy and Spain and spanned the acute and convalescent phases of COVID-19. The prospective study material was composed of cDNA or gDNA derived from T cells, B-cell-depleted T cells, or PBMCs. Nearly every sample came with metadata listing a de-identified subject ID, COVID-19 status, age in years and sex. The dataset comprised deeply sampled blood TCRbeta repertoires from subjects exposed to, actively infected with, or recovered from COVID-19. Where available, HLA class I and class II types were obtained from metadata supplied by the sample provider rather than from assay-based typing. The repertoires were released in a freely available public database intended as a resource for research on the immune response to SARS-CoV-2. Samples came from the ongoing ImmuneRACE study (first 160 participants) plus 1,254 subjects from 6 global collaborators. Study-wide conclusions, independent of this receptor: The amount of clinical and demographic metadata varied by source and participant and was provided uncurated.

This receptor was identified in a middle-aged man with active or convalescent COVID-19. The specimen was peripheral blood. The chain was built from TRBV7-2 and TRBJ2-1; TRBD1 could be the D gene, as 6 bases match. The CDR3 protein is CASERGSSYNEQFF. The nucleotide sequence is given as TGTGCCAGCGAGAGGGGGAGCTCCTACAATGAGCAGTTCTTC.